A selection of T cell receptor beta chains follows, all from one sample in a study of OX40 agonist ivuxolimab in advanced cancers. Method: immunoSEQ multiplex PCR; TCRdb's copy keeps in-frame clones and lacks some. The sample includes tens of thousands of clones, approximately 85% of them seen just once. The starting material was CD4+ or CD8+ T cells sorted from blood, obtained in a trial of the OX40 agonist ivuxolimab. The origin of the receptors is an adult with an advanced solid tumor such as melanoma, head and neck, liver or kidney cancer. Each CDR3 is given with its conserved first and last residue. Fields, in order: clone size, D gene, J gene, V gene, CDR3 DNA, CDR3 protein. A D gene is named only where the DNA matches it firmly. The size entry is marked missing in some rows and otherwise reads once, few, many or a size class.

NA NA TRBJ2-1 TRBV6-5 TGTGCCAGCAGTTACGGCGGGTACAATGAGCAGTTCTTC CASSYGGYNEQFF
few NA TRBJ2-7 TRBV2 TGTGCCAGCCCTGGAGGGGGGAAAAAGTACTTC CASPGGGKKYF
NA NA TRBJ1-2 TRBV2 TGTGCCAGCAGGGCGGGGCGAGGGGATTGGGGAGGATTTACCTATGGCTACACCTTC CASRAGRGDWGGFTYGYTF
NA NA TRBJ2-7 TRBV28 TGTGCCAGCAGTTTTCAGGGAACCTACGAGCAGTACTTC CASSFQGTYEQYF
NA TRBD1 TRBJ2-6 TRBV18 TGTGCCAGCTCACCAAGAGGACAGGGGGCGCTTACTGGGGCCAACGTCCTGACTTTC CASSPRGQGALTGANVLTF
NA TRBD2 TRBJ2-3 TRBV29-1 TGCAGCGTTGGGCGGGGGACAGATACGCAGTATTTT CSVGRGTDTQYF
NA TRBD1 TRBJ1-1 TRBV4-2 TGTGCCAGCAGGGCCGGGACAGGGGCTATGAACACTGAAGCTTTCTTT CASRAGTGAMNTEAFF
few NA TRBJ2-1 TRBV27 TGTGCCAGCAGTCCTATGGGGCCCTACAATGAGCAGTTCTTC CASSPMGPYNEQFF
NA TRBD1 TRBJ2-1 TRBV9 TGTGCCAGCACCAGGGGGACGGAGAACAACAATGAGCAGTTCTTC CASTRGTENNNEQFF
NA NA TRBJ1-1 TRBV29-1 TGCAGCGTTGAAGGGGGGAAAGCTTTCTTT CSVEGGKAFF
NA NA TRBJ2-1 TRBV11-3 TGTGCCAGCAGCTCTCGACAGTACAATGAGCAGTTCTTC CASSSRQYNEQFF
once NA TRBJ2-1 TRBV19 TGTGCCAGTAGTTATAGGTCCGGGACCTCAAGCAATGAGCAGTTCTTC CASSYRSGTSSNEQFF
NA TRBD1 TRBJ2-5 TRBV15 TGTGCCACCAGCAGAGGGACCGGACAGGGTGGAGAGACCCAGTACTTC CATSRGTGQGGETQYF
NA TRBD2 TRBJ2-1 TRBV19 TGTGCCAGTAGTATATGGACTAGCTCCTACAATGAGCAGTTCTTC CASSIWTSSYNEQFF
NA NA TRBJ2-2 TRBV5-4 TGTGCCAGCAGCTACCCAGGGCTTTTAGGCGGCGGGGAGCTGTTTTTT CASSYPGLLGGGELFF
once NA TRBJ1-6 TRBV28 TGTGCCAGCAGTTTTTCCCGTTGGGGGGTCAATTCACCCCTCCACTTT CASSFSRWGVNSPLHF
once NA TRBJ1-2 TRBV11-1 TGTGCCAGCAGCTTAACGACGGACCTGAGCTATGGCTACACCTTC CASSLTTDLSYGYTF
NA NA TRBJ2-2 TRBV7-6 TGTGCCAGCAGCTTTGGACTCAACACCGGGGAGCTGTTTTTT CASSFGLNTGELFF
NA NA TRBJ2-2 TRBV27 TGTGCCAGCAGTTCCACTCTCAACAGCCTAATTAACACCGGGGAGCTGTTTTTT CASSSTLNSLINTGELFF
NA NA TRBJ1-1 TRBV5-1 TGCGCCAGCAGCTCAGACAGGTCGGGCACTGAAGCTTTCTTT CASSSDRSGTEAFF
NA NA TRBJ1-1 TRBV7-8 TGTGCCAGCATCAAGGGGGTTGGCACTGAAGCTTTCTTT CASIKGVGTEAFF
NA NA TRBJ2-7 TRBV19 TGTGCCAGTAGTACCAGTACGGGGATGGGCCGCTACGAGCAGTACTTC CASSTSTGMGRYEQYF
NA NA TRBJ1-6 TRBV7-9 TGTGCCAGCAGCCCTAACCGGGGTAATTCACCCCTCCACTTT CASSPNRGNSPLHF
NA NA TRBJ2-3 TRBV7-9 TGTGCCAGCAGCTCCCCCTACCTAGGCCCCAATACGCAGTATTTT CASSSPYLGPNTQYF
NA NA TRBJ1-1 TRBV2 TGTGCCATTTTGAGGGGTGGGACTGAAGCTTTCTTT CAILRGGTEAFF
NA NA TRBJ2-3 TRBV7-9 TGTGCCAGCAGCGAACAGTCCACAGATACGCAGTATTTT CASSEQSTDTQYF
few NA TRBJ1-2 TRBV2 TGTGCCAGCAGTGAATCGGGAGGCTACACCTTC CASSESGGYTF
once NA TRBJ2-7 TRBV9 TGTGCCAGCAGCGTTGGACCGAAAAGCTACGAGCAGTACTTC CASSVGPKSYEQYF
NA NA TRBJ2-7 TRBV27 TGTGCCAGCACCGCGGGCCCCTACGCCTACGAGCAGTACTTC CASTAGPYAYEQYF
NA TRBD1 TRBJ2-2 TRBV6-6 TGTGCCAGCAGTTGGCGGACAGGGGACACCGGGGAGCTGTTTTTT CASSWRTGDTGELFF
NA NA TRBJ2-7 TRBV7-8 TGTGCCAGCAGCCCCCTGCTGGGGGCGGCCTACGAGCAGTACTTC CASSPLLGAAYEQYF
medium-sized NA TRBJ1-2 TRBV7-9 TGTGCCAGCAGCCCCCCCTCGGGCGGCTACACCTTC CASSPPSGGYTF
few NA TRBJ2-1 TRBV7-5 TGTGCCAGAAGCCGGAGGTACAGGGGCCCCGCAATGCCCTACAATGAGCAGTTCTTC CARSRRYRGPAMPYNEQFF
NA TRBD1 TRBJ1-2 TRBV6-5 TGTGCCAGCGGGATTACAGGGGTGGGCTCTGGCTACACCTTC CASGITGVGSGYTF
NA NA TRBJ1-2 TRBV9 TGTGCCAGCAGCGCAAAACAGGGAGGGAACTATGGCTACACCTTC CASSAKQGGNYGYTF
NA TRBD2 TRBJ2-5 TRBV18 TGTGCCAGCTCACCAGCCCCGGGACTAGCGGGGGGGCAACCCTCAGAGACCCAGTACTTC CASSPAPGLAGGQPSETQYF
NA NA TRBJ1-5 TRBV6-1 TGTGCCAGCAGGAGACAGGTCAATCAGCCCCAGCATTTT CASRRQVNQPQHF
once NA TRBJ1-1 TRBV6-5 TGTGCCAGCAGTATCGGCAGAAACACTGAAGCTTTCTTT CASSIGRNTEAFF
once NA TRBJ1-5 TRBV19 TGTGCCAGTGACGGATCAGGGGGCAATCAGCCCCAGCATTTT CASDGSGGNQPQHF
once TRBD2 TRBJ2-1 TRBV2 TGTGCCAGCAGGGTAGCGGGGGGGTACAATGAGCAGTTCTTC CASRVAGGYNEQFF
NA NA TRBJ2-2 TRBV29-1 TGCAGCGTTGCCTTCGGGGGAAGGAACACCGGGGAGCTGTTTTTT CSVAFGGRNTGELFF
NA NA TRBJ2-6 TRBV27 TGTGCCAGCAGTTGGAGTTTCTCGGGGGGGGCCAACGTCCTGACTTTC CASSWSFSGGANVLTF
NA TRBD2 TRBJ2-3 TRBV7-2 TGTGCCAGCAGCTCTTCACTAGCGGGGGGGTGGGCAGATACGCAGTATTTT CASSSSLAGGWADTQYF
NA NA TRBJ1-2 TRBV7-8 TGTGCCAGCAGCTTAGGGGGTCCGGACTTTTCCTTC CASSLGGPDFSF
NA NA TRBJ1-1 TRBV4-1 TGCGCCAGCAGCCAGCCGGGACGAGAGAACACTGAAGCTTTCTTT CASSQPGRENTEAFF